This T cell receptor beta chain was profiled in a study of shared T cell receptors in the human thymus listed by TCRdb under 2021. Notes on the research overall: The study examined how self-reactive, shared T-cell receptor alpha chains are generated in the human thymus.

Libraries were constructed by the immunoSEQ multiplex PCR assay. The table comes from immuneACCESS by way of TCRdb, which keeps in-frame sequences with V and J called. Part of the clones is missing from these tables; in studies checked, under half for an unresolved V gene and the rest for unknown reasons. The sample table contains some 760,000 clones; only one count was recorded for roughly 85% of them. The ten biggest clones cover around 0.0094% of the sample. Based on the germline V gene, the CDR1 and CDR2 sequences are MNHEY and SVGAGI. The CDR3 sequence holds 14 residues, the cysteine and phenylalanine included. The entry retains the CDR3 DNA only, 42 bases that are in frame from base 1. V lost 5 bases and J lost 1 base; the stretch between them is 11 bases long. As to this clone: The antigen this receptor binds is unknown. No much larger clonotype is one base removed from it; base qualities were not supplied.

This sample was shared with a second study, whose subject was human thymus T cells. That second report states: In Finland, the donors were immunologically healthy infants who were having open corrective cardiac surgery for congenital heart defects. Thymus tissue was obtained as surgical resects removed during corrective cardiac surgery. Usage of V and J gene segments appeared to be biased in both the thymic and the peripheral blood repertoires. According to the related research, thymic TCR repertoires were highly overlapping among unrelated individuals. The study used roughly eight infant thymus samples plus four related peripheral blood samples to characterize TCR alpha and beta repertoires. The cohort included more than 5 male and a couple of female infants, with donor ages spanning 7 to 244 days. Thymocytes were mechanically released from the tissue and were stored as pellets of about 8.5-31 million cells at -70 degrees C. A QIAsymphony instrument was used to extract genomic DNA from the frozen cell pellets. The immunoSEQ multiplex PCR assay was used to amplify the TCRB and TCRAD loci from a standardized quantity of quality-controlled genomic DNA. The V(D)J region was spanned by amplicons of a length sufficient to cover the CDR3 and to identify V and J genes. Amplicon sequencing was performed on an Illumina platform through the commercial immunoSEQ service. Corrections for primer bias and sequencing errors followed previously described methods, while TCRAD and TCRB definitions were based on the IMGT database. Repertoires were analysed with immunoSEQ Analyzer 3.0 and VDJTools, covering basic statistics, V/J segment usage, diversity estimates, rarefaction and pairwise overlap. Diversity was estimated with Chao1, ChaoE, Efron-Thisted, Shannon and inverse Simpson indices, and also on datasets down-sampled to the smallest sample. Repertoire overlap was determined by strict matching of CDR3 nucleotide sequence, V gene and J gene, and Jaccard-based multidimensional scaling clustering was applied. Thymus samples yielded on average approximately 800,000 unique TCRB clonotypes, compared with 70,000 to 85,000 from blood samples.

The sample taken for sequencing was thymocytes. The sequence joins TRBV6-5 to TRBJ1-2, and perhaps TRBD1 as D gene, on 5 matching bases. The receptor comes from a girl less than two years old with a congenital heart defect. Donor details come from another sample of the same person, matched by shared clones. Read as DNA, the sequence is TGTGCCAGCAGTGTTCGACAGTTTAACTATGGCTACACCTTC. Its protein product is CASSVRQFNYGYTF.